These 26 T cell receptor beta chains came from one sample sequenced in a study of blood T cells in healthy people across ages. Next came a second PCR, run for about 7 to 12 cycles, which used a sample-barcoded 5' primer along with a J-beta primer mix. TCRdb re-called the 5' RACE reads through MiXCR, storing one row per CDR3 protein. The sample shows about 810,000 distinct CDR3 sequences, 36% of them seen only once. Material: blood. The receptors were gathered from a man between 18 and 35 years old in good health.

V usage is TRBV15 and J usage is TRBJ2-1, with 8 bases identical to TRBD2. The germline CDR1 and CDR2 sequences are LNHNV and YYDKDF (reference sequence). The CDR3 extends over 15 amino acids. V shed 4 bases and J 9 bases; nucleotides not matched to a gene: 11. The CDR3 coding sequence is TGTGCCACCAGCATGACAGCGGGGGTATTGGGTGAGCAGTTCTTC. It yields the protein CATSMTAGVLGEQFF.

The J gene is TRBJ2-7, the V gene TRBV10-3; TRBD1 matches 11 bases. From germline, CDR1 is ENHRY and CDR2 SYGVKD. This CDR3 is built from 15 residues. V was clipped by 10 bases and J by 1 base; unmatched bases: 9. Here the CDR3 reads CASSMGDRGSYEQYF. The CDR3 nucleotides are TGTGCCAGCTCCATGGGGGACAGGGGGTCCTACGAGCAGTACTTC.

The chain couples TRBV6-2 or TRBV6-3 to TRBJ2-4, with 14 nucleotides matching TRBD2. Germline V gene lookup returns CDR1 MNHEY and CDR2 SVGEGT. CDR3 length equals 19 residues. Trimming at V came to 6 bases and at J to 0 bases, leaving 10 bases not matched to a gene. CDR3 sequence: CASRHGLAGGLLAKNIQYF. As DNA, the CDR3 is TGTGCCAGCAGGCACGGACTAGCGGGGGGCCTTCTAGCCAAAAACATTCAGTACTTC.

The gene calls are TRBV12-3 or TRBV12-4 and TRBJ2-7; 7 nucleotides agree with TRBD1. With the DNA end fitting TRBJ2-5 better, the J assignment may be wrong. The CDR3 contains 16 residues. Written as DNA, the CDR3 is TGTGCCAGCAGTTTTACCGGGACAGAGCTCCAAGAGACCCAGTACTTC. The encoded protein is CASSFTGTELQETQYF.

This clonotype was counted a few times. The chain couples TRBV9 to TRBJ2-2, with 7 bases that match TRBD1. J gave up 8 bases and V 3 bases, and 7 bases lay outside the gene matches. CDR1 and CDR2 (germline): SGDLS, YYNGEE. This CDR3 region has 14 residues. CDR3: CASSALDRAGELFF. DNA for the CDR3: TGTGCCAGCAGCGCCCTCGACAGGGCGGGGGAGCTGTTTTTT.

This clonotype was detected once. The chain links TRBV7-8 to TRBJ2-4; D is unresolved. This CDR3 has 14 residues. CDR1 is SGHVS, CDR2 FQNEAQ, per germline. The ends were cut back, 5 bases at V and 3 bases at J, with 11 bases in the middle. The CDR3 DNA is TGTGCCAGCAGCGGCGGACCCGACAAAAACATTCAGTACTTC. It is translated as CASSGGPDKNIQYF. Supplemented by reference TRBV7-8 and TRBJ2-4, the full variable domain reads GAGVSQSPRYKVAKRGQDVALRCDPISGHVSLFWYQQALGQGPEFLTYFQNEAQLDKSGLPSDRFFAERPEGSVSTLKIQRTQQEDSAVYLCASSGGPDKNIQYFGAGTRLSVL.

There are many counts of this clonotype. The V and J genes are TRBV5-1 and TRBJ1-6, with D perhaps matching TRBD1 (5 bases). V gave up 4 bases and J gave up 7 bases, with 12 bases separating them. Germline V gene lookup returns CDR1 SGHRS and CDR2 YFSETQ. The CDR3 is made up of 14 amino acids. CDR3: CASSLGTENSPLHF. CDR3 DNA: TGCGCCAGCAGCCTCGGGACGGAGAATTCACCCCTCCACTTT.

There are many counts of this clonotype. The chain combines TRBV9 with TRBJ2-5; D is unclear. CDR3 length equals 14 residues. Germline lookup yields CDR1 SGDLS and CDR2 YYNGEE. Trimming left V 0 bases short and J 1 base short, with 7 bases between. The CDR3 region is CASSVGTTQETQYF. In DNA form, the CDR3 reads TGTGCCAGCAGCGTAGGGACCACCCAAGAGACCCAGTACTTC.

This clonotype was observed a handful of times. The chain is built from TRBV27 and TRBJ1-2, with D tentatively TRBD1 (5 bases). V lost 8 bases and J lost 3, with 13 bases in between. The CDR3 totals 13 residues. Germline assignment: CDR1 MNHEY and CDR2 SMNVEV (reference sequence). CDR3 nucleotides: TGTGCCAGCGGTCCGGGACGGCACTATGGCTACACCTTC. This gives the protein CASGPGRHYGYTF.

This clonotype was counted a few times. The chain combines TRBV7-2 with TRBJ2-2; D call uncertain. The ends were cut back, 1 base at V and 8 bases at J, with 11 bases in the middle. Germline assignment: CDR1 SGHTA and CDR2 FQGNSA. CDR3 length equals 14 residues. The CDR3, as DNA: TGTGCCAGCAGCTTAGAAGGGCAGAGTGGGGAGCTGTTTTTT. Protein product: CASSLEGQSGELFF.

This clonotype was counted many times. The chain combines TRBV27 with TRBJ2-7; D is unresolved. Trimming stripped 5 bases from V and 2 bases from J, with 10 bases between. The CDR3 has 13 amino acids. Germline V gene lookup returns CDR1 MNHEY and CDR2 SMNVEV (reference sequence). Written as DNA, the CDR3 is TGTGCCAGCAGTATACGAGGCACCTACGAGCAGTACTTC. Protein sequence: CASSIRGTYEQYF.

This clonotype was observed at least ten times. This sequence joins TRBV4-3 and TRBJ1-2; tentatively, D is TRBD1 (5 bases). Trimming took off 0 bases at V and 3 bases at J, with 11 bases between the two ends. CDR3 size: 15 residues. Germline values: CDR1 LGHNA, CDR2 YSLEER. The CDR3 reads CASSQERGAHYGYTF. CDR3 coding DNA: TGCGCCAGCAGCCAAGAAAGAGGGGCTCACTATGGCTACACCTTC.

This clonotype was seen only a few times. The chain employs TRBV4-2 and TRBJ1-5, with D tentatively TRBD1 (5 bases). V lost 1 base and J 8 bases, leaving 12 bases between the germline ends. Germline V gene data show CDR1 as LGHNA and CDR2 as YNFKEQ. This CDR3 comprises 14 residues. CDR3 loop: CASSQGPGKEPQHF. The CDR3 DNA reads TGTGCCAGCAGCCAAGGTCCAGGGAAGGAGCCCCAGCATTTT.

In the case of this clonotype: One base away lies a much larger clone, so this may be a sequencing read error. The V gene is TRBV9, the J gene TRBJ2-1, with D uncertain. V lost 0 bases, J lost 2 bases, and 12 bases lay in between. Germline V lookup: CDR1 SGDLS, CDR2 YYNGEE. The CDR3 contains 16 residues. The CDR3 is CASSVAGAGPYNEQFF. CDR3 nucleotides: TGTGCCAGCAGCGTAGCTGGTGCTGGGCCCTACAATGAGCAGTTCTTC.

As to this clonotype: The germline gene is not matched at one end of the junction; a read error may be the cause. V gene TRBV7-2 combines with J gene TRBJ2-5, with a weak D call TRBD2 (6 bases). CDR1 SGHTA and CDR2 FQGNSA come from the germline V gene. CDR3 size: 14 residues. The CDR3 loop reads CASSPGLTQETEYF. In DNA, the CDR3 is TGTGCCAGCAGCCCCGGACTAACGCAAGAGACCGAGTACTTC.

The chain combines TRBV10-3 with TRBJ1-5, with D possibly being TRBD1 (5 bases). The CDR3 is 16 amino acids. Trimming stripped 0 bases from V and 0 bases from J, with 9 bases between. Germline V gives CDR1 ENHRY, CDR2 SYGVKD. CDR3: CAISESAGTSNQPQHF. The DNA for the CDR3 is TGTGCCATCAGTGAGTCTGCGGGGACTAGCAATCAGCCCCAGCATTTT.

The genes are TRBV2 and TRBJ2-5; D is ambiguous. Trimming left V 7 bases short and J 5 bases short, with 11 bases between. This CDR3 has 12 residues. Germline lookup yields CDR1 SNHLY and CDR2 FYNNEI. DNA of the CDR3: TGTGCCAGCATCCGGATGTGGGAGACCCAGTACTTC. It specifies CASIRMWETQYF.

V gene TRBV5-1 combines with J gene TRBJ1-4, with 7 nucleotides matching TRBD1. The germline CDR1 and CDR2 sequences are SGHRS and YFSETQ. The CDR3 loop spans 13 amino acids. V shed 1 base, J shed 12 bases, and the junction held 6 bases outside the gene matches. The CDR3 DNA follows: TGCGCCAGCAGCTTGAGGTCTGGACAGGAACTGTTTTTT. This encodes CASSLRSGQELFF.

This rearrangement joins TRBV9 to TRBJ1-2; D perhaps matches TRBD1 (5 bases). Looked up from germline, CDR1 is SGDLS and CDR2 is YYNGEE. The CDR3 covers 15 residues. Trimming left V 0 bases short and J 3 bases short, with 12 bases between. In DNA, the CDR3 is TGTGCCAGCAGCGTAGCCGCAGGGAACCACTATGGCTACACCTTC. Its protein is CASSVAAGNHYGYTF. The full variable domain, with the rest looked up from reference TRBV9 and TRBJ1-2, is DSGVTQTPKHLITATGQRVTLRCSPRSGDLSVYWYQQSLDQGLQFLIQYYNGEERAKGNILERFSAQQFPDLHSELNLSSLELGDSALYFCASSVAAGNHYGYTFGSGTRLTVV.

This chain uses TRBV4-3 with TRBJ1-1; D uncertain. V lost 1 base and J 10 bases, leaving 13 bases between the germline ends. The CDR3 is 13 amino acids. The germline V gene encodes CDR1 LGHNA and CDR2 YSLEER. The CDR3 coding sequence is TGCGCCAGCAGCCAAGCATTCGGCGAGGTAGCTTTCTTT. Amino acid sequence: CASSQAFGEVAFF.

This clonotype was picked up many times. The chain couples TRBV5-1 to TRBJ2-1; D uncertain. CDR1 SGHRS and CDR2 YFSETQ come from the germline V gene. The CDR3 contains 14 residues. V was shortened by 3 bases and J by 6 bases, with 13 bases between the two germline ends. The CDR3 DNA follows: TGCGCCAGCAGCTCAACCTCCAATACCAATGAGCAGTTCTTC. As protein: CASSSTSNTNEQFF.

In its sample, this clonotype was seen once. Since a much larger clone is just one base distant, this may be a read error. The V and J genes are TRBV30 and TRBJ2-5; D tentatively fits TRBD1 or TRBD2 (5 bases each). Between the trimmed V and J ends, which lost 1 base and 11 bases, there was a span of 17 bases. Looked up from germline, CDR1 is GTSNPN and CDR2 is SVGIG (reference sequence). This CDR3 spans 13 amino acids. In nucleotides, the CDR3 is TGTGCCTGGAGTGCGGGGCCAGACAATGAGCAGTACTTC. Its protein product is CAWSAGPDNEQYF. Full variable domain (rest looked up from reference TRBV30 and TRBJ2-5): SQTIHQWPATLVQPVGSPLSLECTVEGTSNPNLYWYRQAAGRGLQLLFYSVGIGQISSEVPQNLSASRPQDRQFILSSKKLLLSDSGFYLCAWSAGPDNEQYFGPGTRLLVL.

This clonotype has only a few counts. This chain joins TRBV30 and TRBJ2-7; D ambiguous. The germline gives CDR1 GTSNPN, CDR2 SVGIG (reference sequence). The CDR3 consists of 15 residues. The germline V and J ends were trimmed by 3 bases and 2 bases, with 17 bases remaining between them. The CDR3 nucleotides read TGTGCCTGGAGAGCGAAGCACCAAGGCCCCTACGAGCAGTACTTC. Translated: CAWRAKHQGPYEQYF.

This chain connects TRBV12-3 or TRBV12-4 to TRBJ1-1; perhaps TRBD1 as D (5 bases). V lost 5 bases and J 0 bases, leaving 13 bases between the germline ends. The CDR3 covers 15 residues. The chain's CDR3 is CASSTSWGMNTEAFF. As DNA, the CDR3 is TGTGCCAGCAGTACATCATGGGGGATGAACACTGAAGCTTTCTTT.

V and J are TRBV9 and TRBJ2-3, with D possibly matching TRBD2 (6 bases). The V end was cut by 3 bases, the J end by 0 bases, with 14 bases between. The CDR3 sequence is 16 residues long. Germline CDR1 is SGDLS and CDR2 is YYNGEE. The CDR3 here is CASSATGLSSTDTQYF. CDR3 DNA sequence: TGTGCCAGCAGCGCAACAGGACTATCTAGCACAGATACGCAGTATTTT.

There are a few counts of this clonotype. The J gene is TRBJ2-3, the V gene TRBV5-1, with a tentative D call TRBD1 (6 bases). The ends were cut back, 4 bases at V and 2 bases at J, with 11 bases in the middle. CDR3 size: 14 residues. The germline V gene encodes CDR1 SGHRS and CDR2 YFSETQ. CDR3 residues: CASSGDTYTDTQYF. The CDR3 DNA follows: TGCGCCAGCAGCGGGGACACTTACACAGATACGCAGTATTTT.